These 25 T cell receptor beta chains were all obtained from the same sample, sequenced in a study of T cell changes during pregnancy in multiple sclerosis. The table came from immunoSEQ multiplex PCR; TCRdb's copy has only in-frame clones and leaves some out. The repertoire has fewer than 40,000 clones, approximately 86% of them found once; the top ten carry roughly 9%. The input for sequencing was CD8+ T cells from peripheral blood mononuclear cells, taken in the first trimester of pregnancy. Receptor source: a female donor with multiple sclerosis, enrolled in a pregnancy study.

V usage is TRBV27 and J usage is TRBJ2-1; 7 nucleotides align to TRBD2. Trimming at V came to 3 bases and at J to 4 bases, leaving 3 bases not matched to a gene. The CDR3 extends over 14 amino acids. In germline, CDR1 is MNHEY, CDR2 SMNVEV (reference sequence). The CDR3 spells CASSFGGGYNEQFF. The CDR3 region has the DNA TGTGCCAGCAGTTTTGGGGGAGGGTACAATGAGCAGTTCTTC.

This rearrangement joins TRBV25-1 to TRBJ1-2; TRBD1 matches at 8 bases. The CDR3 consists of 12 residues. The V segment lost 8 bases and the J segment 6 bases; nucleotides outside the gene matches: 5. Germline CDR1 is MGHDK and CDR2 is SYGVNS. CDR3 in amino acids: CASYQGADGYTF. DNA for the CDR3: TGTGCCAGCTACCAGGGGGCTGATGGCTACACCTTC.

This clone is a singleton in its sample. This chain joins TRBV6-5 and TRBJ1-2; D not resolved. V was cut by 0 bases and J by 4 bases, with 9 bases left in between. Germline CDR1 is MNHEY and CDR2 is SVGAGI. The CDR3 length is 14 residues. The CDR3 nucleotides read TGTGCCAGCAGTTACTCGAGCGAACTCTATGGCTACACCTTC. This sequence encodes CASSYSSELYGYTF.

This chain joins TRBV27 and TRBJ1-2; 9 bases are shared with TRBD1. The CDR3 covers 15 residues. CDR1 MNHEY and CDR2 SMNVEV come from the germline V gene (reference sequence). Trimming at V came to 10 bases and at J to 4 bases, leaving 13 bases not matched to a gene. CDR3 sequence (DNA): TGTGCCACCCGGACAGGGGTCGCCCCTACCTATGGCTACACCTTC. It translates to CATRTGVAPTYGYTF.

This clone was observed a few times. V usage is TRBV19 and J usage is TRBJ1-4; D is perhaps TRBD1 (6 bases). The CDR3 is made up of 15 amino acids. Germline CDR1 is LNHDA and CDR2 is SQIVND (reference sequence). V was cut by 2 bases and J by 0 bases, with 7 bases left in between. Written as DNA, the CDR3 is TGTGCCAGTAGTATACGGACAGCAACTAATGAAAAACTGTTTTTT. This encodes CASSIRTATNEKLFF.

This chain links TRBV5-4 with TRBJ2-1, with a possible D match to TRBD2 (7 bases). Per the germline V gene, CDR1 is SGHNT and CDR2 is YYREEE (reference sequence). The CDR3 has 15 amino acids. Trimming cost V 1 base and J 4 bases, with 12 bases left between them. This chain's CDR3 is CASSLRGGLYNEQFF. The CDR3 DNA is TGTGCCAGCAGCTTGAGGGGGGGCCTTTACAATGAGCAGTTCTTC.

This clone occurred a few times. V and J are TRBV7-9 and TRBJ1-5, with 7 bases that match TRBD1. Germline V gene sequence: CDR1 SEHNR, CDR2 FQNEAQ (reference sequence). The junction had 10 bases not matched to a gene; V was cut back by 5 bases and J by 6 bases. The CDR3 is 15 residues long. The CDR3 nucleotides read TGTGCCAGCAGCCACGGGAGACAGGGCCTTCAGCCCCAGCATTTT. As protein: CASSHGRQGLQPQHF.

The rearrangement links TRBV4-3 to TRBJ1-6; D unresolved. The V gene lost 1 base and the J gene lost 6 bases, with 10 bases spanning the gap. Germline V gives CDR1 LGHNA, CDR2 YSLEER. This CDR3 is built from 15 residues. The CDR3 loop reads CASSQVLGPNSPLHF. CDR3 coding DNA: TGCGCCAGCAGCCAAGTTCTGGGCCCTAATTCACCCCTCCACTTT.

The V and J genes are TRBV9 and TRBJ2-5; 10 positions agree with TRBD2. Germline CDR1 reads SGDLS; CDR2 reads YYNGEE. V lost 0 bases, J lost 2 bases, and 7 bases stayed unmatched. There are 17 residues in the CDR3. The CDR3 DNA is TGTGCCAGCAGCGTAGAGGATAGCGGGGGGCTACAAGAGACCCAGTACTTC. Protein: CASSVEDSGGLQETQYF.

This clone was seen just once. The chain links TRBV4-1 to TRBJ2-7, with 9 bases that match TRBD2. In germline, CDR1 is MGHRA, CDR2 YSYEKL. The CDR3 sequence is 16 residues long. J gave up 3 bases and V 0 bases, and 6 bases lay outside the gene matches. CDR3 residues: CASSQERGGGVYEQYF. The CDR3, as DNA: TGCGCCAGCAGCCAAGAGAGGGGCGGGGGGGTCTACGAGCAGTACTTC.

The chain recombines TRBV4-3 with TRBJ2-1; 9 bases are shared with TRBD1. The germline gives CDR1 LGHNA, CDR2 YSLEER. The CDR3 length is 16 residues. Unmatched junction bases numbered 4, after V lost 0 bases and J lost 4 bases. In nucleotides, the CDR3 is TGCGCCAGCAGCCAAGATGGACAGGGGATTTACAATGAGCAGTTCTTC. It translates to CASSQDGQGIYNEQFF.

This rearrangement joins TRBV7-6 to TRBJ2-1; perhaps TRBD1 as D (5 bases). The CDR3 has 16 residues. The germline V and J ends were trimmed by 3 bases and 0 bases, with 12 bases remaining between them. Germline V gene data show CDR1 as SGHVS and CDR2 as FNYEAQ. CDR3: CASSFLVGASYNEQFF. CDR3 sequence (DNA): TGTGCCAGCAGCTTCCTGGTTGGGGCCTCCTACAATGAGCAGTTCTTC. Filled out from reference TRBV7-6 and TRBJ2-1, the complete variable domain reads GAGVSQSPRYKVTKRGQDVALRCDPISGHVSLYWYRQALGQGPEFLTYFNYEAQQDKSGLPNDRFSAERPEGSISTLTIQRTEQRDSAMYRCASSFLVGASYNEQFFGPGTRLTVL.

This clone occurred once. This chain joins TRBV2 and TRBJ2-2; 8 nucleotides match TRBD2. The CDR3 extends over 19 amino acids. Unmatched junction bases numbered 11, after V lost 2 bases and J lost 0 bases. The germline V gene has CDR1 SNHLY and CDR2 FYNNEI. The CDR3 reads CASSEFHWLAGTNTGELFF. In nucleotides, the CDR3 is TGTGCCAGCAGTGAATTTCATTGGCTAGCGGGCACGAACACCGGGGAGCTGTTTTTT.

This sequence joins TRBV5-1 and TRBJ1-3, with TRBD1 as a possible D gene (6 bases). V lost 0 bases and J lost 0, with 10 bases in between. From germline, CDR1 is SGHRS and CDR2 YFSETQ. This CDR3 is 16 amino acids long. The CDR3 reads CASSLAGHHSGNTIYF. For the CDR3, the DNA is TGCGCCAGCAGCTTGGCGGGACACCACTCTGGAAACACCATATATTTT.

The gene calls are TRBV30 and TRBJ1-1, with TRBD1 identical over 9 bases. The CDR3 runs to 14 residues. Losses at the gene ends were 4 bases for V and 2 bases for J; bases not matched to a gene: 5. Germline CDR1 and CDR2: GTSNPN and SVGIG (reference sequence). In nucleotides, the CDR3 is TGTGCCTGGACTACAGGGGGCGAAAACACTGAAGCTTTCTTT. Protein product: CAWTTGGENTEAFF.

The V call is TRBV27, the J call TRBJ1-5; D is undetermined. V was clipped by 4 bases and J by 0 bases, with 10 bases between them. The CDR3 has 15 amino acids. Germline V lookup: CDR1 MNHEY, CDR2 SMNVEV (reference sequence). CDR3 sequence: CASSSDGNSNQPQHF. CDR3 in DNA: TGTGCCAGCAGTTCCGACGGGAATAGCAATCAGCCCCAGCATTTT.

The CDR3 DNA is TGTGCCAGTAGTATGTTTGAGGGACAGGGCAACGAGCAGTACTTC. The encoded protein is CASSMFEGQGNEQYF. V and J are TRBV19 and TRBJ2-7; 9 bases are a match to TRBD1. Unmatched junction bases numbered 8, after V lost 3 bases and J lost 5 bases. The CDR3 consists of 15 residues. The germline V gene encodes CDR1 LNHDA and CDR2 SQIVND (reference sequence).

This clone was observed a handful of times. The chain combines TRBV9 with TRBJ2-2; D call uncertain. The V gene lost 0 bases and the J gene lost 0 bases, with 9 bases spanning the gap. The CDR3 is made up of 16 amino acids. The germline V gene has CDR1 SGDLS and CDR2 YYNGEE. The CDR3 sequence: CASSVGGTANTGELFF. Written as DNA, the CDR3 is TGTGCCAGCAGCGTAGGAGGAACGGCGAACACCGGGGAGCTGTTTTTT.

V and J are TRBV27 and TRBJ2-7; 15 bases fit TRBD2. Germline assignment: CDR1 MNHEY and CDR2 SMNVEV (reference sequence). CDR3 length: 14 residues. J was trimmed by 12 bases and V by 6 bases; bases with no gene match: 9. The CDR3 loop reads CASRPGLAGGVGYF. The CDR3 coding sequence is TGTGCCAGCAGGCCGGGACTAGCGGGAGGAGTGGGGTACTTC.

The genes are TRBV7-9 and TRBJ2-7; 8 bases are shared with TRBD1. The CDR3 has 16 amino acids. Germline assignment: CDR1 SEHNR and CDR2 FQNEAQ (reference sequence). V gave up 2 bases and J gave up 7 bases; unmatched junction bases: 13. In nucleotides, the CDR3 is TGTGCCAGCAGCTTATTACTTGGGGGGACAGGTCAAGAGCAGTACTTC. It translates to CASSLLLGGTGQEQYF.

The rearrangement joins TRBV6-1 to TRBJ2-7; TRBD1 agrees at 8 bases. Germline loops: CDR1 MNHNS, CDR2 SASEGT. V was pared by 1 base and J by 0 bases, with 2 bases of the junction left unmatched. The CDR3 runs 15 residues. The CDR3: CASSEGTGISYEQYF. Here the CDR3 DNA reads TGTGCCAGCAGTGAAGGGACAGGGATCTCCTACGAGCAGTACTTC.

This chain joins TRBV2 and TRBJ2-1, with D unclear. The CDR3 is 13 amino acids. V lost 5 bases, J lost 10 bases, and 15 bases lay in between. The germline V gene has CDR1 SNHLY and CDR2 FYNNEI. The CDR3 loop reads CASSKYDKNEQFF. The CDR3 DNA follows: TGTGCCAGCAGTAAATATGACAAGAACGAGCAGTTCTTC.

The gene calls are TRBV6-5 and TRBJ2-1, with D perhaps matching TRBD2 (5 bases). Germline V CDR1 and CDR2: MNHEY, SVGAGI. The CDR3 runs to 12 residues. Trimming took off 5 bases at V and 8 bases at J, with 10 bases between the two ends. The DNA of the CDR3 is TGTGCCAGCAGTAATAGCGTCGATGAGCAGTTCTTC. Its translation is CASSNSVDEQFF.

The table lists this clone with a few counts. The chain employs TRBV28 and TRBJ2-7; D is perhaps TRBD2 (6 bases). Trimming shortened V by 7 bases and J by 3 bases, and 10 bases separated the two germline ends. The CDR3 is 12 amino acids. CDR1 is MDHEN, CDR2 SYDVKM, per germline. The chain's CDR3 is CASTFGGYEQYF. The CDR3 bases are TGTGCCAGCACCTTCGGGGGCTACGAGCAGTACTTC.

V is TRBV29-1 and J is TRBJ2-1; D gene ambiguous. CDR3 size: 10 residues. Trimming stripped 6 bases from V and 7 bases from J, with 7 bases between. From germline, CDR1 is SQVTM and CDR2 ANQGSEA. The DNA for the CDR3 is TGCAGCGTGGTGAGAAATGAGCAGTTCTTC. This encodes CSVVRNEQFF.